This record covers a single T cell receptor (beta chain). Its matching antigen is unknown. J lost 3 bases, V lost 4 bases, and 4 bases had no gene match. This CDR3 comprises 15 residues. The germline gives CDR1 MGHDK, CDR2 SYGVNS. The entry originates in a study of cytomegalovirus exposure and HLA in healthy donors. At the level of the study: Early release data held about 92 million unique TCRs from HLA-typed donors.

Notes on the study in general: Several V segments, TRBV6-2 and TRBV6-3 among them, could not be told apart and were dropped. Sequencing likely produced, as an artifact, a cluster of highly shared sequence variants.

Vbeta (60) and Jbeta (13) primers were used in the PCR. Produced via immunoSEQ multiplex PCR; TCRdb's table is partial and in-frame only. The listing records approximately 180,000 clones. This receptor was identified in a man aged 30 to 39 in good health and CMV-seronegative. What was sequenced was PBMCs. The chain combines TRBV25-1 with TRBJ2-2, with 8 bases lining up with TRBD2. CDR3 bases: TGTGCCAGCAGTGTGGTCGGGAGGGACACCGGGGAGCTGTTTTTT. This codes for CASSVVGRDTGELFF.